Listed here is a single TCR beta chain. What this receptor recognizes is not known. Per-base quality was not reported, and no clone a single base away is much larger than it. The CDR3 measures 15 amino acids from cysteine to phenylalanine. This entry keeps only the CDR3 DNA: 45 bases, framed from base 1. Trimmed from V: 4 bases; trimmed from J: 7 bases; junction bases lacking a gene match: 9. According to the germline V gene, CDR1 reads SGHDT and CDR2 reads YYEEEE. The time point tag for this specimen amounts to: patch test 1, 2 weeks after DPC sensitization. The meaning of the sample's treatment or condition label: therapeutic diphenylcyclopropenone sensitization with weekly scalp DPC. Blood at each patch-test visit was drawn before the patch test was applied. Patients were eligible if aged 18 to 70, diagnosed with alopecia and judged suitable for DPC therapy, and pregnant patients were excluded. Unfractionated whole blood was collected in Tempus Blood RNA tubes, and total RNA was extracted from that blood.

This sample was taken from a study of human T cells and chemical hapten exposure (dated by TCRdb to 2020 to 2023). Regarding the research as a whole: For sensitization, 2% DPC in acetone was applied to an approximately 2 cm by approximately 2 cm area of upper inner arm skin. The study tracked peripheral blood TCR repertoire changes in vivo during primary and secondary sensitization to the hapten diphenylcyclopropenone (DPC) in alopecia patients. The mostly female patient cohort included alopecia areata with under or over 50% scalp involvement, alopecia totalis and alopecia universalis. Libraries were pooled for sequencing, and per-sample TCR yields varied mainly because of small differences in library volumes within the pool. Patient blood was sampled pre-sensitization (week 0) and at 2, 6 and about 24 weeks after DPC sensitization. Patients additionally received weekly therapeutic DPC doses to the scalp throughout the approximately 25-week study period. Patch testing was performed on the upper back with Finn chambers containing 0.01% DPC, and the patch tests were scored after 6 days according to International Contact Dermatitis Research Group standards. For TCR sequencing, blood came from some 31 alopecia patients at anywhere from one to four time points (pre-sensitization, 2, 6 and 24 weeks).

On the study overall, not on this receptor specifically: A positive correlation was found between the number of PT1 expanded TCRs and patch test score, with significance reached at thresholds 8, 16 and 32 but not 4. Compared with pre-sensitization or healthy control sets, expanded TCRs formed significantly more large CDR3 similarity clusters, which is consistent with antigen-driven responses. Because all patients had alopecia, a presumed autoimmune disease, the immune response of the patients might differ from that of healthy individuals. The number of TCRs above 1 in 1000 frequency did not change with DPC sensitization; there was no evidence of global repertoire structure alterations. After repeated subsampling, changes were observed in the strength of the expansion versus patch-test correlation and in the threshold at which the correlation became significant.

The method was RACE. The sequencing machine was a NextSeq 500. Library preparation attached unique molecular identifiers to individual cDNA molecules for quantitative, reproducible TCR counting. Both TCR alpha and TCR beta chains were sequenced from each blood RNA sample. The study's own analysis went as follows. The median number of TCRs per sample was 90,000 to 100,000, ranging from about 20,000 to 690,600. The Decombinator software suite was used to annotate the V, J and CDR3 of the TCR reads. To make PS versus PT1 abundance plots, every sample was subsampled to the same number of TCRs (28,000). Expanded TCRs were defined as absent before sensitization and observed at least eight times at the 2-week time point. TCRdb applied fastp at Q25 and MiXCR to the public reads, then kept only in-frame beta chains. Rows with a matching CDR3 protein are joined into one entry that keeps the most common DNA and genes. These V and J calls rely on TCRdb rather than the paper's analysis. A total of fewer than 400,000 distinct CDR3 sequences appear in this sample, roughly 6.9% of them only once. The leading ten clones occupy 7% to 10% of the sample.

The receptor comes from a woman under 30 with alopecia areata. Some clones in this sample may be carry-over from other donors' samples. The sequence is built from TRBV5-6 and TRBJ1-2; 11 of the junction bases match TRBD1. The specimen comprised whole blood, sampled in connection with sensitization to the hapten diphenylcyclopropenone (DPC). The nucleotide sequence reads TGTGCCAGCAGCCCCGGACAGGGGGCCACTATTGGCTACACCTTC. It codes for CASSPGQGATIGYTF.